Following are 15 T cell receptor beta chains from one sample sequenced in a study of T cell responses to AZD1222 COVID-19 vaccine. The repertoire was sequenced with immunoSEQ multiplex PCR; TCRdb's copy has only in-frame clones and lacks some. Of roughly 150,000 clones in the sample, roughly nine tenths were seen once. The sample consisted of peripheral blood, taken after recovery from COVID-19. The receptors shown here come from an adult who had recovered from COVID-19.

V gene TRBV5-1 combines with J gene TRBJ1-3; perhaps TRBD1 as D (5 bases). From germline, CDR1 is SGHRS and CDR2 YFSETQ. Between the trimmed V and J ends, which lost 5 bases and 4 bases, there was a span of 13 bases. The CDR3 covers 14 residues. The DNA for the CDR3 is TGCGCCAGCAGGCCAGGGACGGGGGGAAACACCATATATTTT. It codes for CASRPGTGGNTIYF.

The rearrangement uses TRBV4-2 and TRBJ2-1, with 10 bases that match TRBD2. With V trimmed by 4 bases and J by 12 bases, 3 bases remained unmatched. The length of the CDR3 is 12 residues. CDR1 and CDR2 from the germline V gene are LGHNA and YNFKEQ. The CDR3 sequence is CASSPSSGRQFF. The CDR3 DNA reads as TGTGCCAGCAGCCCGTCTAGCGGGAGGCAGTTCTTC.

This chain joins TRBV2 and TRBJ2-2; 7 positions match TRBD1. With V trimmed by 7 bases and J by 2 bases, 7 bases remained unmatched. This CDR3 spans 15 amino acids. Germline V CDR1 and CDR2: SNHLY, FYNNEI. The CDR3 here is CASIVDRINTGELFF. CDR3 DNA: TGTGCCAGCATTGTGGACAGGATAAACACCGGGGAGCTGTTTTTT.

V is TRBV3-1 (or the pseudogene TRBV3-2) and J is TRBJ2-7; D may be TRBD1 or TRBD2 (5 bases each). In germline, CDR1 is LGHDT, CDR2 YNNKEL (reference sequence). The CDR3 loop spans 17 amino acids. V gave up 2 bases and J gave up 6 bases, with 23 bases separating them. DNA of the CDR3: TGTGCCAGCAGCCAATATACAGGCTCACCTGAGGGTCGCGAGCAGTACTTC. Translation: CASSQYTGSPEGREQYF.

This clone was seen once. The chain combines TRBV18 with TRBJ1-2, with 7 bases that match TRBD1. The V segment lost 2 bases and the J segment 6 bases; nucleotides outside the gene matches: 9. This CDR3 spans 15 amino acids. CDR1 is KGHSH and CDR2 is LQKENI in the germline V gene. CDR3 sequence: CASSPSRQGPHGYTF. The CDR3 DNA follows: TGTGCCAGCTCACCATCCCGACAGGGCCCTCATGGCTACACCTTC.

The V and J genes are TRBV9 and TRBJ1-2, with 8 bases fitting TRBD1. The V segment lost 0 bases and the J segment 8 bases; nucleotides outside the gene matches: 18. The length of the CDR3 is 18 residues. The germline gives CDR1 SGDLS, CDR2 YYNGEE. The CDR3 loop reads CASSVAGGIKTGEYGYTF. For the CDR3, the DNA is TGTGCCAGCAGCGTAGCAGGAGGGATTAAGACAGGGGAGTACGGCTACACCTTC.

The chain recombines TRBV3-1 (or the pseudogene TRBV3-2) with TRBJ2-3; 8 bases agree with TRBD2. V shed 0 bases and J 6 bases; nucleotides not matched to a gene: 2. Germline V gene data show CDR1 as LGHDT and CDR2 as YNNKEL (reference sequence). There are 14 residues in the CDR3. The CDR3 nucleotides are TGTGCCAGCAGCCAAGAGGGACTAGTGGATACGCAGTATTTT. Its protein is CASSQEGLVDTQYF.

The rearrangement joins TRBV29-1 to TRBJ1-2; D is unclear. The CDR3 is 13 residues long. The V and J ends lost 7 bases and 4 bases respectively, with 16 bases between them. Germline CDR1 is SQVTM and CDR2 is ANQGSEA. In DNA form, the CDR3 reads TGCAGCGCGACCCTACCGGAAGGCTATGGCTACACCTTC. Translated, it gives CSATLPEGYGYTF.

The chain carries TRBV27 and TRBJ2-7; 9 bases are shared with TRBD2. Germline lookup yields CDR1 MNHEY and CDR2 SMNVEV (reference sequence). The CDR3 has 17 residues. V lost 0 bases, J lost 2 bases, and 8 bases stayed unmatched. CDR3 DNA sequence: TGTGCCAGCAGTTTATCCGGCCAGCGGGAGGCCCCCTACGAGCAGTACTTC. Amino acid sequence: CASSLSGQREAPYEQYF.

The V gene is TRBV7-6, the J gene TRBJ1-1, with D perhaps TRBD1 (6 bases). V was cut by 1 base and J by 0 bases, with 9 bases left in between. The CDR3 length is 15 residues. Germline V gives CDR1 SGHVS, CDR2 FNYEAQ. Here the CDR3 reads CASSLGTVMNTEAFF. DNA for the CDR3: TGTGCCAGCAGCTTAGGGACAGTCATGAACACTGAAGCTTTCTTT.

The CDR3 nucleotides are TGTGCCAGCTCACCGGACAGCGCCTATGGCTACACCTTC. This codes for CASSPDSAYGYTF. This chain links TRBV18 with TRBJ1-2, with a possible D match to TRBD1 (6 bases). The length of the CDR3 is 13 residues. V lost 3 bases to trimming and J lost 4 bases, with 9 bases between them. Germline V gene data show CDR1 as KGHSH and CDR2 as LQKENI.

This clone has just a few counts. This chain uses TRBV28 with TRBJ1-2, with D unclear. CDR3 length: 13 residues. V dropped 5 bases and J dropped 2 bases, with 9 bases sitting between them. Germline assignment: CDR1 MDHEN and CDR2 SYDVKM. The CDR3 protein is CASSPGRNYGYTF. For the CDR3, the DNA is TGTGCCAGCAGTCCAGGACGGAACTATGGCTACACCTTC.

This clone showed up just a few times. The chain combines TRBV7-9 with TRBJ2-7; no reliable D call. CDR1 is SEHNR, CDR2 FQNEAQ, per germline (reference sequence). The CDR3 has 13 amino acids. The germline V and J ends were trimmed by 0 bases and 5 bases, with 8 bases remaining between them. DNA for the CDR3: TGTGCCAGCAGCTTAGCAGGGCCAGACGAGCAGTACTTC. Residues: CASSLAGPDEQYF. Complete variable domain (other parts from reference TRBV7-9 and TRBJ2-7): DTGVSQNPRHKITKRGQNVTFRCDPISEHNRLYWYRQTLGQGPEFLTYFQNEAQLEKSRLLSDRFSAERPKGSFSTLEIQRTEQGDSAMYLCASSLAGPDEQYFGPGTRLTVT.

The V call is TRBV5-4, the J call TRBJ2-7; 10 nucleotides agree with TRBD2. The length of the CDR3 is 15 residues. Germline V gene lookup returns CDR1 SGHNT and CDR2 YYREEE (reference sequence). Germline trimming cut 3 bases from V and 3 bases from J; bases unmatched to any gene: 6. CDR3 sequence (DNA): TGTGCCAGCAGCTCATTAGCGGGAGGACACTACGAGCAGTACTTC. Protein sequence: CASSSLAGGHYEQYF.

The rearrangement uses TRBV3-1 (or the pseudogene TRBV3-2) and TRBJ2-2; D is unclear. V shed 0 bases and J shed 7 bases, with 9 bases lying between them. From germline, CDR1 is LGHDT and CDR2 YNNKEL (reference sequence). The CDR3 has 14 amino acids. The CDR3 DNA reads as TGTGCCAGCAGCCAAGATCCATCTCGCGGGGAGCTGTTTTTT. The encoded protein is CASSQDPSRGELFF.